This TCR beta chain was recorded in a study of cytomegalovirus exposure and HLA in healthy donors. Study overall: Prior work identified 95 million to 120 million unique TCR beta sequences in about 179 million T cells.

With V trimmed by 5 bases and J by 3 bases, 4 bases remained unmatched. Germline CDR1 and CDR2: SGHAT and FQNNGV. This CDR3 contains 13 residues. As for this clone: Its antigen is currently unknown.

Each donor was nominally healthy when sampled (though unrecorded immune exposures were likely). Vbeta (60) and Jbeta (13) primers were used in the PCR. TCRdb's table, derived via immunoSEQ multiplex PCR, lists solely in-frame clones and lacks some. The data include roughly 30,000 clones; the top ten clones carry 4.8%. Study conclusions and caveats: Beyond CMV serostatus, there was no information to go on about immune exposure. HLA alleles showed associations with 15,000 to 20,000 TCR beta sequences in a later analysis, at a 0.05 false discovery rate.

Sequenced input: PBMCs. This rearrangement joins TRBV11-2 to TRBJ2-7, with 7 bases that match TRBD2. The clonotype was recovered from a female donor in good health and CMV-seronegative. CDR3 nucleotides: TGTGCCAGCAGCCGGGACTACCGCTACGAGCAGTACTTC. Residues: CASSRDYRYEQYF.